The following is a T cell receptor beta chain sequence with its context. No antigen is known for it. The protocol was immunoSEQ multiplex PCR, while the TCRdb copy is restricted to in-frame clones and leaves out a portion. The sample contains fewer than 85,000 clones, roughly 90% of which appear only once. This entry is derived from a study of OX40 agonist ivuxolimab in advanced cancers. Study-wide background: A diagnosis of hepatocellular carcinoma, melanoma, renal cell or head and neck cancer was present in dose-escalation patients.

Study conclusions and caveats: Both blood CD4+ and CD8+ T cells showed clonal growth by week 6 at 0.1 to 3.0 mg/kg.

The clonotype originates from an adult with an advanced solid tumor such as melanoma, head and neck, liver or kidney cancer. The sequenced sample was CD4+ or CD8+ T cells sorted from blood, obtained in a trial of the OX40 agonist ivuxolimab.

This chain's CDR3 is CAISDAGGPYEQYF. DNA for the CDR3: TGTGCCATCAGTGACGCGGGAGGCCCCTACGAGCAGTACTTC. The chain recombines TRBV10-3 with TRBJ2-7; 8 nucleotides align to TRBD2. With 3 bases clipped from V and 2 bases from J, the junction kept 3 bases outside the gene matches. CDR1 is ENHRY and CDR2 is SYGVKD in the germline V gene. CDR3 length: 14 residues.